The following is a T cell receptor (beta chain) sequence with its context. Its antigen is not identified. Data came from immunoSEQ multiplex PCR; TCRdb stores just in-frame clones and leaves some out. This table holds 2 million to 2.5 million clones, roughly 93% found once. The entry originates in a study of shared clonotypes between healthy human individuals. Findings and caveats of the study: Genetic and exposure-history diversity was limited by the few donors. Shared across a few donors were roughly 5% of the naive CD4 clonotypes. Compared with memory subsets, naive subsets generally had larger estimated richness.

V lost 5 bases, J lost 4 bases, and 17 bases lay in between. The germline CDR1 and CDR2 sequences are SGHAT and FQNNGV. The CDR3 spans 15 residues. This receptor was taken from a man in his late teens or twenties in good health. Some clones in this sample may be carry-over from other donors' samples. This sequence joins TRBV11-2 and TRBJ1-2; unclear D gene. The sample was naive CD4+ T cells from PBMCs. This sample's subset: CD45RA+ positively selected. CDR3 bases: TGTGCCAGCAGCGCTTGGGCGGTAGTGTCCTATGGCTACACCTTC. Amino acid sequence: CASSAWAVVSYGYTF.